This T cell receptor beta chain came from a study of OX40 agonist ivuxolimab in advanced cancers. CDR3 length: 14 residues. V dropped 2 bases and J dropped 2 bases, with 10 bases sitting between them. Germline V gene data show CDR1 as GTSNPN and CDR2 as SVGIG (reference sequence). Produced via immunoSEQ multiplex PCR; TCRdb's table is partial and in-frame only. The sample has around 100,000 clones; 90% to 96% are singletons. This sample comprised CD4+ or CD8+ T cells sorted from blood, obtained in a trial of the OX40 agonist ivuxolimab. The chain couples TRBV30 to TRBJ1-5, with a tentative D call TRBD1 (5 bases). This clonotype was sampled from an adult with an advanced solid tumor such as melanoma, head and neck, liver or kidney cancer. In DNA, the CDR3 is TGTGCCTGGAGTTACCAGGGAGGCAATCAGCCCCAGCATTTT. Translation gives CAWSYQGGNQPQHF.